This is a list of T cell receptor beta chains from one sample in a study of patients and donors after allogeneic stem cell transplantation. TCRdb re-derived calls from the RT-PCR reads in MiXCR, one entry per CDR3 protein. The sample lists over 130,000 distinct CDR3 sequences, over 35% occurring once. Sequencing was carried out using blood, either unsorted or a sorted T cell fraction (not recorded which). Source of these receptors: a human donor who was either an allogeneic HSCT recipient or a stem cell or donor lymphocyte infusion donor (not recorded which). It is not recorded whose cells these are; they may come from a transplant donor. Each CDR3 is given with its conserved first and last residue. D genes are given only for firm matches. Where a row states a size, it is once, few, many or the class of an expanded clone; other rows omit it.

CDR3 protein: CASRGWATNEKLFF
CDR3 DNA: TGTGCCAGCAGGGGGTGGGCAACTAATGAAAAACTGTTTTTT
D gene: -
J gene: TRBJ1-4
clone size: -
V gene: TRBV6-6

CDR3 protein: CASSSGRQLNEQYF
CDR3 DNA: TGTGCCAGCAGCTCGGGACGGCAACTCAACGAGCAGTACTTC
D gene: -
J gene: TRBJ2-7
clone size: once
V gene: TRBV7-9

CDR3 protein: CASRPWGYGYTF
CDR3 DNA: TGTGCCAGCAGACCTTGGGGTTACGGCTACACCTTC
D gene: -
J gene: TRBJ1-2
clone size: -
V gene: TRBV7-2

CDR3 protein: CASSFLAGGPVLETQYF
CDR3 DNA: TGTGCCAGCAGTTTCCTAGCGGGGGGGCCCGTTCTAGAGACCCAGTACTTC
D gene: TRBD2
J gene: TRBJ2-5
clone size: -
V gene: TRBV12-3/TRBV12-4

CDR3 protein: CASSAQAPGNQPQHF
CDR3 DNA: TGTGCCAGCAGTGCACAGGCTCCGGGGAATCAGCCCCAGCATTTT
D gene: -
J gene: TRBJ1-5
clone size: -
V gene: TRBV28

CDR3 protein: CAISESISGNGNQPQHF
CDR3 DNA: TGTGCCATCAGTGAGTCGATTTCAGGGAATGGCAATCAGCCCCAGCATTTT
D gene: -
J gene: TRBJ1-5
clone size: -
V gene: TRBV10-3

CDR3 protein: CASSLIQNQPQHF
CDR3 DNA: TGTGCCAGCAGTTTAATCCAGAATCAGCCCCAGCATTTT
D gene: -
J gene: TRBJ1-5
clone size: few
V gene: TRBV12-3/TRBV12-4

CDR3 protein: CASSQAPTGDNSPLHF
CDR3 DNA: TGCGCCAGCAGCCAGGCTCCTACAGGGGACAATTCACCCCTCCACTTT
D gene: TRBD1
J gene: TRBJ1-6
clone size: few
V gene: TRBV4-3

CDR3 protein: CASSGQALYGYTF
CDR3 DNA: TGTGCCAGCAGTGGACAGGCCCTCTATGGCTACACCTTC
D gene: TRBD1
J gene: TRBJ1-2
clone size: few
V gene: TRBV12-3/TRBV12-4

CDR3 protein: CASSSPDGGDYGYTF
CDR3 DNA: TGTGCCAGCAGCTCGCCCGATGGGGGCGACTATGGCTACACCTTC
D gene: -
J gene: TRBJ1-2
clone size: -
V gene: TRBV7-9

CDR3 protein: CSAQSGGAQNEQFF
CDR3 DNA: TGCAGTGCCCAGAGCGGGGGGGCACAGAATGAGCAGTTCTTC
D gene: TRBD2
J gene: TRBJ2-1
clone size: many
V gene: TRBV20-1

CDR3 protein: CASKVAAGNTIYF
CDR3 DNA: TGTGCCAGCAAGGTGGCAGCTGGAAACACCATATATTTT
D gene: -
J gene: TRBJ1-3
clone size: few
V gene: TRBV28

CDR3 protein: CATGRQGAFTGELFF
CDR3 DNA: TGTGCCACCGGCCGCCAGGGGGCATTCACCGGGGAGCTGTTTTTT
D gene: TRBD1
J gene: TRBJ2-2
clone size: -
V gene: TRBV10-3

CDR3 protein: CASTGGALYEQYF
CDR3 DNA: TGTGCCAGCACCGGGGGGGCCCTTTACGAGCAGTACTTC
D gene: TRBD2
J gene: TRBJ2-7
clone size: -
V gene: TRBV28

CDR3 protein: CATSRDIGSYTF
CDR3 DNA: TGTGCCACCAGCAGAGATATAGGGTCCTACACCTTC
D gene: -
J gene: TRBJ1-2
clone size: -
V gene: TRBV15

CDR3 protein: CASSALLVAEAFF
CDR3 DNA: TGTGCCAGCAGTGCCCTCTTGGTTGCTGAAGCTTTCTTT
D gene: -
J gene: TRBJ1-1
clone size: few
V gene: TRBV6-5

CDR3 protein: CASSFSVYNSPLHF
CDR3 DNA: TGTGCCAGCAGTTTTAGTGTCTATAATTCACCCCTCCACTTT
D gene: -
J gene: TRBJ1-6
clone size: many
V gene: TRBV27

CDR3 protein: CASSSGLAPNEQFF
CDR3 DNA: TGTGCCAGCAGTTCGGGACTAGCGCCCAATGAGCAGTTCTTC
D gene: TRBD2
J gene: TRBJ2-1
clone size: -
V gene: TRBV27

CDR3 protein: CASRLGEFYGYTF
CDR3 DNA: TGTGCCAGCAGACTAGGGGAGTTCTATGGCTACACCTTC
D gene: -
J gene: TRBJ1-2
clone size: -
V gene: TRBV28

CDR3 protein: CASRISTETVLEENTEAFF
CDR3 DNA: TGTGCCAGCAGAATCTCGACTGAAACAGTTTTGGAGGAAAACACTGAAGCTTTCTTT
D gene: -
J gene: TRBJ1-1
clone size: -
V gene: TRBV6-2/TRBV6-3

CDR3 protein: CASSSDAAPLHF
CDR3 DNA: TGTGCCAGCAGTTCCGACGCCGCACCCCTCCACTTT
D gene: -
J gene: TRBJ1-6
clone size: few
V gene: TRBV5-8

CDR3 protein: CASSQVLPGQGSHEQFF
CDR3 DNA: TGTGCCAGCAGCCAAGTTCTACCGGGACAGGGATCTCATGAGCAGTTCTTC
D gene: TRBD1
J gene: TRBJ2-1
clone size: once
V gene: TRBV4-2

CDR3 protein: CASSYSRARGEKLFF
CDR3 DNA: TGTGCCAGCAGTTACAGCAGGGCGAGGGGTGAAAAACTGTTTTTT
D gene: -
J gene: TRBJ1-4
clone size: few
V gene: TRBV6-5